Following are 8 T cell receptor beta chains from one sample sequenced in a study of blood T cell repertoires in COVID-19. The method was immunoSEQ multiplex PCR; TCRdb's version includes in-frame clones alone and lacks a portion of them. The data show about 36,000 clones, about 74% seen once. The sequencing input was peripheral blood. The source of these receptors is a man in his fifties or sixties with active COVID-19.

This chain joins TRBV29-1 and TRBJ2-3, with a possible D match to TRBD2 (6 bases). CDR3 size: 13 residues. V was shortened by 6 bases and J by 2 bases, with 12 bases between the two germline ends. Germline V gives CDR1 SQVTM, CDR2 ANQGSEA. This CDR3 is CSVGWDFTDTQYF. Written as DNA, the CDR3 is TGCAGCGTCGGGTGGGACTTCACAGATACGCAGTATTTT.

This clone was seen a single time. V gene TRBV28 combines with J gene TRBJ1-5; TRBD1 agrees at 9 bases. The trim removed 4 bases at V and 9 bases at J, leaving 10 bases unmatched. The CDR3 totals 15 residues. Germline V gene sequence: CDR1 MDHEN, CDR2 SYDVKM. The chain's CDR3 is CASSYPGQGLRPQHF. The CDR3, as DNA: TGTGCCAGCAGTTATCCGGGACAGGGCCTAAGGCCCCAGCATTTT.

The rearrangement uses TRBV28 and TRBJ1-4; 10 bases are a match to TRBD1. Unmatched junction bases numbered 12, after V lost 7 bases and J lost 13 bases. The length of the CDR3 is 14 residues. CDR1 is MDHEN, CDR2 SYDVKM, per germline. In DNA form, the CDR3 reads TGTGCCAGCAACGGACAGGGGGGAAGGGGGTTACTGTTTTTT. Residues: CASNGQGGRGLLFF.

J is TRBJ2-5 and V is TRBV6-5; D is undetermined. The CDR3 sequence is 14 residues long. The germline gives CDR1 MNHEY, CDR2 SVGAGI. V gave up 3 bases and J gave up 1 base, with 9 bases separating them. CDR3: CASSYSQLQETQYF. CDR3 DNA: TGTGCCAGCAGTTATAGCCAGCTCCAAGAGACCCAGTACTTC.

The chain carries TRBV10-1 and TRBJ2-3; TRBD1 matches 7 bases. Germline lookup yields CDR1 WNHNN and CDR2 SYGVQD (reference sequence). The CDR3 is 13 residues long. The ends lost 11 bases at V and 2 bases at J; junction bases unmatched: 7. CDR3 sequence reads: CAGRQGSTDTQYF. CDR3 coding DNA: TGCGCCGGGAGACAGGGATCCACAGATACGCAGTATTTT.

The V and J genes are TRBV5-1 and TRBJ1-1; the D gene is possibly TRBD1 (6 bases). The CDR3 consists of 16 residues. V was clipped by 4 bases and J by 0 bases, with 16 bases between them. Germline CDR1 is SGHRS and CDR2 is YFSETQ. The CDR3 spells CASSRGGGQLNTEAFF. The CDR3 DNA reads as TGCGCCAGCAGCCGGGGGGGCGGTCAGCTGAACACTGAAGCTTTCTTT.

V is TRBV7-2 and J is TRBJ2-2; tentative D call: TRBD2 (6 bases). V dropped 10 bases and J dropped 2 bases, with 20 bases sitting between them. CDR3 length: 16 amino acids. Germline V gene sequence: CDR1 SGHTA, CDR2 FQGNSA. The CDR3 reads CATRSSGLSNTGELFF. The CDR3, as DNA: TGTGCCACCCGCTCCTCGGGACTCTCAAACACCGGGGAGCTGTTTTTT.

The chain joins TRBV11-2 to TRBJ2-1; 7 bases are a match to TRBD1. Germline CDR1 reads SGHAT; CDR2 reads FQNNGV. V gave up 4 bases and J gave up 8 bases; unmatched junction bases: 11. This CDR3 contains 15 residues. The DNA for the CDR3 is TGTGCCAGCAGCTCCCCCCGAGGGGGCGGCGATGAGCAGTTCTTC. The encoded protein is CASSSPRGGGDEQFF.